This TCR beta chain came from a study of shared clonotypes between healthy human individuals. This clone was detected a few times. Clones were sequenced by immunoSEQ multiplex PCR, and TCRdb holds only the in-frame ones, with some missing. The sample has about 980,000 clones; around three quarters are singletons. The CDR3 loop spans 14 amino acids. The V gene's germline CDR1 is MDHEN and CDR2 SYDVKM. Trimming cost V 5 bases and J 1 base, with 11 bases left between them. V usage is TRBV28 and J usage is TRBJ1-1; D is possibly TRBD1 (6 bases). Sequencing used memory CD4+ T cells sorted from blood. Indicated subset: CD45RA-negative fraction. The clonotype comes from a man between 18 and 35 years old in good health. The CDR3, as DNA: TGTGCCAGCAGTCCCGGGACAAGGAACACTGAAGCTTTCTTT. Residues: CASSPGTRNTEAFF.